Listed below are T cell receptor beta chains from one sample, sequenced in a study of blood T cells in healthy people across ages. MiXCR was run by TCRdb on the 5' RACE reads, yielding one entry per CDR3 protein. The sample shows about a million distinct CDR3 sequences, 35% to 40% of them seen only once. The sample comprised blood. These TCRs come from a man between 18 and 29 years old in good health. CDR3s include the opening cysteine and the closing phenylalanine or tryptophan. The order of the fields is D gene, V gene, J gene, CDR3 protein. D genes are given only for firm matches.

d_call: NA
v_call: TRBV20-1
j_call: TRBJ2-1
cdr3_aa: CSASGGTSSYNEQFF

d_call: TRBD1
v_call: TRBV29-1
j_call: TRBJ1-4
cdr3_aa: CSVEETGNEKLFF

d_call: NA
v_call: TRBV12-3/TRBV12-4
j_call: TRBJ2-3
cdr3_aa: CASSPLAGTESTDTQYF

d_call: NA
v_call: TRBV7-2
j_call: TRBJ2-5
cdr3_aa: CASSEPPGTQYF

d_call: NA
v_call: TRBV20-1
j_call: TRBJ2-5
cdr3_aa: CSARTFEETQYF

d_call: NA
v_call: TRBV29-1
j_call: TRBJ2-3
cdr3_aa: CSVEVGLLTDTQYF

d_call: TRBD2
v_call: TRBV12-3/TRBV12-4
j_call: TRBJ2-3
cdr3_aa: CASSPSTSGVGDTQYF

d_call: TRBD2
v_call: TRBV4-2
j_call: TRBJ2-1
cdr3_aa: CASSQTPLAGGPDEQFF

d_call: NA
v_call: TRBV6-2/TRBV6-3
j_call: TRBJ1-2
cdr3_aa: CASRPAGPHYGYTF

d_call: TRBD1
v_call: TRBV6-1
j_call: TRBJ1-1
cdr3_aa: CASSELTGGTAFF